This TCR beta chain was observed in a study of PD-1 blockade in classical Hodgkin lymphoma. In the study overall: Nivolumab dosing for patients was 3 mg/kg, administered intravenously every 2 weeks. The study, taken as a whole, reports: Before treatment, TCR diversity in newly diagnosed patients was reportedly lower than in healthy donors.

A note on this clone: Its antigen is unknown. A read error may account for a junction end that differs from germline.

This CDR3 has 14 residues. Germline-derived CDR1 and CDR2 are MNHEY and SVGAGI. The assay was immunoSEQ multiplex PCR, and TCRdb's table has in-frame clones only and misses some. In the table there are fewer than 55,000 clones, about nine tenths of which are singletons. Relapses following autologous stem cell transplantation were seen in all patients, with brentuximab vedotin exposure varying. The sequencing used peripheral blood mononuclear cells (PBMCs), collected at baseline. This receptor was obtained from a human donor with classical Hodgkin lymphoma. The chain links TRBV6-5 to TRBJ2-7, with 7 bases that match TRBD1. In nucleotides, the CDR3 is TGTGCCGGCAGTTACGGGGACAGCTCCTACGAGCAGTACTTC. Amino acids: CAGSYGDSSYEQYF.